This T cell receptor (beta chain) appears in the sequencing data of a study of human T cells and chemical hapten exposure (dated by TCRdb to the early 2020s). Broadly, across the study: For sensitization, 2% DPC in acetone was applied to an approximately 2 cm by approximately 2 cm area of upper inner arm skin. Most of the patients in the cohort were female, and the cohort covered alopecia areata with under or over 50% scalp involvement, alopecia totalis and alopecia universalis. Patch testing on the upper back used Finn chambers containing 0.01% DPC, with scoring done after 6 days according to International Contact Dermatitis Research Group standards. Weekly therapeutic DPC doses were additionally applied to the scalp of patients throughout the approximately 24-week study period. Libraries were pooled for sequencing, and variation in per-sample TCR yields was attributed mainly to small differences in library volumes within the pool. In alopecia patients, the study followed how the peripheral blood TCR repertoire changed in vivo over primary and secondary sensitization to diphenylcyclopropenone (DPC), a hapten. Patient blood was sampled pre-sensitization (week 0) and at 2, 6 and about 24 weeks after DPC sensitization. For TCR sequencing, blood came from 25 to 35 alopecia patients at anywhere from one to four time points (pre-sensitization, 2, 6 and 24 weeks). Broad study findings and their caveats: DPC sensitization did not change the number of TCRs with a frequency above 1 in 1000, and there was no evidence of changes in global repertoire structure. Expanded TCRs formed significantly more large CDR3 similarity clusters than pre-sensitization or healthy control sets, consistent with antigen-driven responses. After repeated subsampling, changes were observed in the strength of the expansion versus patch-test correlation and in the threshold at which the correlation became significant. Because every patient had alopecia, a presumed autoimmune disease, the patients' immune response might differ from that of healthy individuals. The number of PT1 expanded TCRs positively correlated with patch test score, significant at thresholds 8, 16 and 32 but not 4.

The cysteine opens and the phenylalanine closes a CDR3 of 11 amino acids. The DNA shown is the 33-base CDR3, in frame from base 1. V sheds 11 bases and J sheds 4 bases, leaving 11 bases between their ends. CDR1 is given as MDHEN and CDR2 as SYDVKM, both from the germline V gene. The library came from RACE. Sequencing was performed on a NextSeq 500. Library preparation attached unique molecular identifiers to individual cDNA molecules for quantitative, reproducible TCR counting. For every blood RNA sample, sequencing covered both the TCR alpha and TCR beta chains. As for how the authors treated the data: Samples had a median of approximately 96,000 TCRs, with a range from roughly 23,224 to 700,000. The Decombinator software suite was used to annotate the V, J and CDR3 of the TCR reads. Every sample was subsampled to the same number of TCRs (28,000) for the PS versus PT1 abundance plots. TCRs were defined as expanded if absent before sensitization and observed at least eight times at the 2-week time point. TCRdb applied fastp at Q25 and MiXCR to the public reads, then kept only in-frame beta chains. Entries are consolidated by CDR3 protein sequence, retaining the most common genes and DNA. TCRdb's processing, not the study's, gives the V and J calls here. Counted in this sample were 80,000 to 95,000 distinct CDR3 sequences; approximately 10% of them appeared once. The ten largest make up less than 2.5% of the sample.

The time point tag for this specimen amounts to: patch test 2, 6 weeks after DPC sensitization. Explained via the paper, the treatment or condition label denotes: therapeutic diphenylcyclopropenone sensitization with weekly scalp DPC. At every patch-test visit, the blood draw took place before the patch test was put on. To be eligible, patients had to be aged 18 to 70, diagnosed with alopecia and judged suitable for DPC therapy, while pregnant patients were excluded. Total RNA was extracted from unfractionated whole blood collected in Tempus Blood RNA tubes. Concerning this clonotype: Which antigen it targets is not known. No base qualities exist here, and no much larger clone lies one base off it.

Sample: whole blood, taken in connection with sensitization to the hapten diphenylcyclopropenone (DPC). The rearranged segments are TRBV28 and TRBJ2-5, and perhaps TRBD2 as D gene, on 5 matching bases. The receptor's source is a man in his forties with alopecia areata. Some clones in this sample may be carry-over from other donors' samples. The nucleotide sequence reads TGTGCCGTGGAAGGAGGAGAGACCCAGTACTTC. Its product reads: CAVEGGETQYF.